The source of this T cell receptor beta chain is a study of identical twins. Unique molecular identifiers were present on the cDNA, and a universal primer site came from template switching. MiXCR, run by TCRdb on the 5' RACE reads, gives a single entry per CDR3 protein. This table has about 150,000 distinct CDR3 sequences, around 3.5% appearing once. The CDR3 spans 15 residues. V was clipped by 2 bases and J by 0 bases, with 11 bases between them. Germline loops: CDR1 MNHEY, CDR2 SVGAGI. This clonotype was seen at least ten times. The sample was memory T cells sorted from blood. This receptor was obtained from a man aged 18 to 29 in good health. This chain joins TRBV6-5 and TRBJ2-7, with a weak D call TRBD2 (5 bases). The CDR3 DNA is TGTGCCAGCAGTTACGAGGGTGGGAGCTCCTACGAGCAGTACTTC. This translates into CASSYEGGSSYEQYF.